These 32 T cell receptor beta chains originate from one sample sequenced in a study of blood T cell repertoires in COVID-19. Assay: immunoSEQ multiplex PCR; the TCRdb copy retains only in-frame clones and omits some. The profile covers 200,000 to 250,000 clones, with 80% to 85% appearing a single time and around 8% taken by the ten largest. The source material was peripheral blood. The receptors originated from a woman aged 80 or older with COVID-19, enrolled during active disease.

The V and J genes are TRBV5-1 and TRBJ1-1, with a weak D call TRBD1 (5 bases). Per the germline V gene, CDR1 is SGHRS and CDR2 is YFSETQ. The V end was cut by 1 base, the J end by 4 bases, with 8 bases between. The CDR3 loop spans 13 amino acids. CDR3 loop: CASSLSGGTEAFF. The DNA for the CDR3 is TGCGCCAGCAGCTTGTCGGGGGGCACTGAAGCTTTCTTT.

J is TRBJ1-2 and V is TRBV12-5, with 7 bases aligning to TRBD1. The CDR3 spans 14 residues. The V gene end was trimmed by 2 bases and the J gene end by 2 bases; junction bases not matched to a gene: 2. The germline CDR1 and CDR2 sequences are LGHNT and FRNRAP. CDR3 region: CASGLSGQNYGYTF. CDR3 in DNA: TGTGCTAGTGGTTTGTCGGGACAGAACTATGGCTACACCTTC. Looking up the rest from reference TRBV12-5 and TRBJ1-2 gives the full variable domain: DARVTQTPRHKVTEMGQEVTMRCQPILGHNTVFWYRQTMMQGLELLAYFRNRAPLDDSGMPKDRFSAEMPDATLATLKIQPSEPRDSAVYFCASGLSGQNYGYTFGSGTRLTVV.

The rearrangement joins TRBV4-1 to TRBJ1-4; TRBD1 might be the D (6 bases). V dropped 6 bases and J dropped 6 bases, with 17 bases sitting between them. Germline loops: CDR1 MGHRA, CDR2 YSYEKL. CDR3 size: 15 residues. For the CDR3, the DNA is TGCGCCAGCAGTTACCCCCAGGGGCCAGATGAAAAACTGTTTTTT. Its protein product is CASSYPQGPDEKLFF.

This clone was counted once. The DNA of the CDR3 is TGCAGTGCTAGTGGACTAGCGGGAGAGTCTCGTCTGTATGAGCAGTTCTTC. Amino acids: CSASGLAGESRLYEQFF. V is TRBV20-1 and J is TRBJ2-1; 13 bases are a match to TRBD2. Germline CDR1 and CDR2: DFQATT and SNEGSKA (reference sequence). The J segment lost 8 bases and the V segment lost 3 bases, leaving 13 bases of the junction unmatched. The CDR3 contains 17 residues.

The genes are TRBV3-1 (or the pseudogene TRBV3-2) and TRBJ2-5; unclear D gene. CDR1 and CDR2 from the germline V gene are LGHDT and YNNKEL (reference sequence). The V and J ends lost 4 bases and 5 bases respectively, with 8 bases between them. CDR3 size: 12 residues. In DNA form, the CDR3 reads TGTGCCAGCAGCCTAAAGGAGGAGACCCAGTACTTC. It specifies CASSLKEETQYF.

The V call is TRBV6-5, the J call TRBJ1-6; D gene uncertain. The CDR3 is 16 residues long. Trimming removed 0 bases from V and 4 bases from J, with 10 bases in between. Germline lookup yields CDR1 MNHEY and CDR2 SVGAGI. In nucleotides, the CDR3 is TGTGCCAGCAGTTACTCGAAGGGCGGGTATAATTCACCCCTCCACTTT. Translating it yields CASSYSKGGYNSPLHF.

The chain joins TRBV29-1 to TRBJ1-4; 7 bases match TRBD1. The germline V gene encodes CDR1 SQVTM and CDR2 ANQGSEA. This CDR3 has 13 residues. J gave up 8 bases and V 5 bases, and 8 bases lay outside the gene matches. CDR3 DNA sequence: TGCAGCGTTAGGAGACAGGGCAAAGAAAAACTGTTTTTT. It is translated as CSVRRQGKEKLFF.

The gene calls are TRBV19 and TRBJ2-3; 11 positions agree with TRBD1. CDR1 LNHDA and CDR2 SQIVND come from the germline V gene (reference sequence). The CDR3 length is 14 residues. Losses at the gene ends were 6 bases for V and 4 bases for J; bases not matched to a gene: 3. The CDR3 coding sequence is TGTGCCAGTAGGGACAGGGGGCATGCAGATACGCAGTATTTT. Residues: CASRDRGHADTQYF.

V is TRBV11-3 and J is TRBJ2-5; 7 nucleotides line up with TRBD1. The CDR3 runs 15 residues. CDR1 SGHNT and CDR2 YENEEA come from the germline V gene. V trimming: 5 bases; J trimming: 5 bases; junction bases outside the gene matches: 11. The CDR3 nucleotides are TGTGCCAGCAGCCCGGGGACAGCCCAAAGGGAGACCCAGTACTTC. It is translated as CASSPGTAQRETQYF. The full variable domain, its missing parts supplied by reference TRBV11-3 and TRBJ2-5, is EAGVVQSPRYKIIEKKQPVAFWCNPISGHNTLYWYLQNLGQGPELLIRYENEEAVDDSQLPKDRFSAERLKGVDSTLKIQPAELGDSAVYLCASSPGTAQRETQYFGPGTRLLVL.

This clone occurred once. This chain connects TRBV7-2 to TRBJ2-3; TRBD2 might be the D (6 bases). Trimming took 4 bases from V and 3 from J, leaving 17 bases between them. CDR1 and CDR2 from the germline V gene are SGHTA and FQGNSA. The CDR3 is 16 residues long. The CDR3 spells CASSSPGGGKTDTQYF. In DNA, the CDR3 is TGTGCCAGCAGCTCCCCAGGTGGCGGGAAGACAGATACGCAGTATTTT.

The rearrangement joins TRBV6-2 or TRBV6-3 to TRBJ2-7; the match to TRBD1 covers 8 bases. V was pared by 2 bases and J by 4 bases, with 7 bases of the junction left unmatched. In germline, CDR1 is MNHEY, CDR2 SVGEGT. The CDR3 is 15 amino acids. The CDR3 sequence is CASSYPQGAGYEQYF. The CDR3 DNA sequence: TGTGCCAGCAGTTACCCTCAGGGGGCCGGGTACGAGCAGTACTTC.

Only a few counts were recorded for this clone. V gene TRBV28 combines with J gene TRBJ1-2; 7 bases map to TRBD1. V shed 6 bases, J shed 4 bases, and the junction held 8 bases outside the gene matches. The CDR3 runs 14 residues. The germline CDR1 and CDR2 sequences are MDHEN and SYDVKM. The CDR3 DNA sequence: TGTGCCAGCAGACAGACAGGGCAGGTCTATGGCTACACCTTC. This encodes CASRQTGQVYGYTF.

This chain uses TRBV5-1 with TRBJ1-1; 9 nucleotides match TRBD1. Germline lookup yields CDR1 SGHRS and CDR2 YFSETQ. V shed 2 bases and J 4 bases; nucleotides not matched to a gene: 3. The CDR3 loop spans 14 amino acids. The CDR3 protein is CASSFTGGLTEAFF. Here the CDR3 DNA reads TGCGCCAGCAGCTTCACAGGGGGCCTCACTGAAGCTTTCTTT.

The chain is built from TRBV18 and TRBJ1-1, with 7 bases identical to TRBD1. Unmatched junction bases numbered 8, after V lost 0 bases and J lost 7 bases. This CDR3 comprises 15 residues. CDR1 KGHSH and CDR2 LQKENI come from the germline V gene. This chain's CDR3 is CASSPPGQSIFEAFF. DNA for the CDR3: TGTGCCAGCTCACCACCGGGACAGAGTATATTTGAAGCTTTCTTT.

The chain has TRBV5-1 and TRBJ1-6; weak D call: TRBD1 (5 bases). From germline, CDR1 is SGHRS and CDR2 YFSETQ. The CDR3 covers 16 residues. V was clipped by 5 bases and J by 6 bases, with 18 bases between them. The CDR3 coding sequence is TGCGCCAGCAGTCTACAGATGCGGGGCGCTAATTCACCCCTCCACTTT. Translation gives CASSLQMRGANSPLHF.

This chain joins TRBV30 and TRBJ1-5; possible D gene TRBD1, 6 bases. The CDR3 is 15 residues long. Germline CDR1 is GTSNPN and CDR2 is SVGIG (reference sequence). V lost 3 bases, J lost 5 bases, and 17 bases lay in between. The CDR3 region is CAWSRTGKSDQPQHF. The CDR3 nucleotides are TGTGCCTGGAGCAGAACAGGGAAAAGTGATCAGCCCCAGCATTTT. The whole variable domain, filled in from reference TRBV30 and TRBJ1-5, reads SQTIHQWPATLVQPVGSPLSLECTVEGTSNPNLYWYRQAAGRGLQLLFYSVGIGQISSEVPQNLSASRPQDRQFILSSKKLLLSDSGFYLCAWSRTGKSDQPQHFGDGTRLSIL.

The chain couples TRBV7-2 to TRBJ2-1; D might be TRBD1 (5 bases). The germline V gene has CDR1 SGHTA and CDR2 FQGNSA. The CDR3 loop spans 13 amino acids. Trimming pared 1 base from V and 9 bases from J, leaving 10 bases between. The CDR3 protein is CASSLGPGIEQFF. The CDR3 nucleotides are TGTGCCAGCAGCTTAGGTCCAGGGATTGAGCAGTTCTTC.

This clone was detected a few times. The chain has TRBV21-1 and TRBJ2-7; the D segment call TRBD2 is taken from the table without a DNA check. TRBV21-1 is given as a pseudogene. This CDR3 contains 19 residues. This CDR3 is CASSKFRGMRLLSSYEQYF. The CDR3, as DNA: TGTGCCAGCAGCAAATTCAGAGGAATGCGGCTGTTAAGCTCCTACGAGCAGTACTTC.

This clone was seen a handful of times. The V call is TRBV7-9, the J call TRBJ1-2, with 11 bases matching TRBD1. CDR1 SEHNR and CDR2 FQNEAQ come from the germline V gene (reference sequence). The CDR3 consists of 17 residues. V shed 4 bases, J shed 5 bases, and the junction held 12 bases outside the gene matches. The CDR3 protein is CASSSSTGQGAKYGYTF. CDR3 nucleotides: TGTGCCAGCAGCTCGTCGACTGGACAGGGGGCGAAATATGGCTACACCTTC.

In DNA, the CDR3 is TGTGCCAGCAGCCAAGTGGCCGTCCCCAGGTTGCGCTACACCTTC. It yields the protein CASSQVAVPRLRYTF. The V and J genes are TRBV3-1 (or the pseudogene TRBV3-2) and TRBJ1-2; the D is unclear. Germline V gives CDR1 LGHDT, CDR2 YNNKEL (reference sequence). The ends were cut back, 1 base at V and 9 bases at J, with 18 bases in the middle. The CDR3 runs 15 residues.

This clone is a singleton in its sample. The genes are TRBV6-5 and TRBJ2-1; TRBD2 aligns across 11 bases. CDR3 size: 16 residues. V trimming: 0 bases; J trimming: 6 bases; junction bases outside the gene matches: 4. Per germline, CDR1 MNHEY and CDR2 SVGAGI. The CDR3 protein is CASSYSLAGGVNEQFF. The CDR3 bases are TGTGCCAGCAGTTACTCCCTAGCGGGGGGAGTCAATGAGCAGTTCTTC.

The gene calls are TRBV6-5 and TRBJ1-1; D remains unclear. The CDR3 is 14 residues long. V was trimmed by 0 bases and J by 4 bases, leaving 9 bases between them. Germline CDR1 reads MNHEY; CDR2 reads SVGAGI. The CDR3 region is CASSYSMGSTEAFF. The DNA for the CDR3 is TGTGCCAGCAGTTACTCGATGGGGAGCACTGAAGCTTTCTTT.

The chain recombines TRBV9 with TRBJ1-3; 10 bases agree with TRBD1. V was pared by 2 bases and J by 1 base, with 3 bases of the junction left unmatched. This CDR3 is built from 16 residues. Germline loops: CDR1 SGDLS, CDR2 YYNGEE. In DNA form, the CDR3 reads TGTGCCAGCAGCGTGGGACAGGGGCGTTCTGGAAACACCATATATTTT. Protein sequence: CASSVGQGRSGNTIYF. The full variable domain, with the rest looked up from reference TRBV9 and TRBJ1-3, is DSGVTQTPKHLITATGQRVTLRCSPRSGDLSVYWYQQSLDQGLQFLIQYYNGEERAKGNILERFSAQQFPDLHSELNLSSLELGDSALYFCASSVGQGRSGNTIYFGEGSWLTVV.

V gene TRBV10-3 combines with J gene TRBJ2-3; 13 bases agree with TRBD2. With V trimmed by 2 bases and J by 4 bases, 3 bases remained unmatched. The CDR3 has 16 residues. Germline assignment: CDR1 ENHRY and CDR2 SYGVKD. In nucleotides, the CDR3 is TGTGCCATCAGTGAGAGGACTAGCGGGGGCGCAGATACGCAGTATTTT. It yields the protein CAISERTSGGADTQYF.

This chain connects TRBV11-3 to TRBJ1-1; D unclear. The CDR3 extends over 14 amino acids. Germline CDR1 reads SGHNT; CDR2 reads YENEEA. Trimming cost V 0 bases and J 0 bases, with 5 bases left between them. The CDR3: CASSLDPLNTEAFF. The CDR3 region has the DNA TGTGCCAGCAGCTTAGATCCCTTGAACACTGAAGCTTTCTTT.

The CDR3 reads CASSQAQDGYTF. The CDR3 region has the DNA TGTGCCAGCAGCCAAGCCCAGGATGGCTACACCTTC. This chain connects TRBV3-1 (or the pseudogene TRBV3-2) to TRBJ1-2; the D is unclear. CDR1 LGHDT and CDR2 YNNKEL come from the germline V gene (reference sequence). The CDR3 runs 12 residues. With 1 base removed from V and 6 bases from J, the gap between germline ends came to 6 bases.

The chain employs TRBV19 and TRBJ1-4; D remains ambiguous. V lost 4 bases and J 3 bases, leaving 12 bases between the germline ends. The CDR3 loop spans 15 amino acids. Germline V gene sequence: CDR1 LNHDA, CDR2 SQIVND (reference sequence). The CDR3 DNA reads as TGTGCCAGTAGTACTCGACGACTCCCTAATGAAAAACTGTTTTTT. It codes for CASSTRRLPNEKLFF.

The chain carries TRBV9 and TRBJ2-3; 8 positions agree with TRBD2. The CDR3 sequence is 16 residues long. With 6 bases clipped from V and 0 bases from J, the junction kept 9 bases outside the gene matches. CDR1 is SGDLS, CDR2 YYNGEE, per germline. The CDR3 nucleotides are TGTGCCAGCACGAGTGAGCCTAGCGGGAGCACAGATACGCAGTATTTT. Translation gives CASTSEPSGSTDTQYF.

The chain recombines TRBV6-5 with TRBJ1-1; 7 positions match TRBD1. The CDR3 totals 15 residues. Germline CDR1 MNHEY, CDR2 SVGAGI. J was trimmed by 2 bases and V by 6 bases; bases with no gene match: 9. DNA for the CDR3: TGTGCCAGCAGAAAATTGGGGACAGCCAACACTGAAGCTTTCTTT. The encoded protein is CASRKLGTANTEAFF.

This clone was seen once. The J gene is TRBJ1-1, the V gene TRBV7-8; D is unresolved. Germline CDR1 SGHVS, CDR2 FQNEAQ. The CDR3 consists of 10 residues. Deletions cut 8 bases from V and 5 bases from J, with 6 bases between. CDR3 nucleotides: TGTGCCAGCGCGGGGACTGAAGCTTTCTTT. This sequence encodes CASAGTEAFF. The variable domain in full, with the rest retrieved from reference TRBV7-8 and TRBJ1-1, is GAGVSQSPRYKVAKRGQDVALRCDPISGHVSLFWYQQALGQGPEFLTYFQNEAQLDKSGLPSDRFFAERPEGSVSTLKIQRTQQEDSAVYLCASAGTEAFFGQGTRLTVV.

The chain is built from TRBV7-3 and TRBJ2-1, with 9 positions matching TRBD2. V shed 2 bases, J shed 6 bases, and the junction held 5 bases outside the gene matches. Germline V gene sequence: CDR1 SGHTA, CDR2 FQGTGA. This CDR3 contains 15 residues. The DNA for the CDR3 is TGTGCCAGCAGCTTAGGGACTAGCAGGGGCAATGAGCAGTTCTTC. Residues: CASSLGTSRGNEQFF. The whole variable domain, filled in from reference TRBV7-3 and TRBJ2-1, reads GAGVSQTPSNKVTEKGKYVELRCDPISGHTALYWYRQSLGQGPEFLIYFQGTGAADDSGLPNDRFFAVRPEGSVSTLKIQRTERGDSAVYLCASSLGTSRGNEQFFGPGTRLTVL.

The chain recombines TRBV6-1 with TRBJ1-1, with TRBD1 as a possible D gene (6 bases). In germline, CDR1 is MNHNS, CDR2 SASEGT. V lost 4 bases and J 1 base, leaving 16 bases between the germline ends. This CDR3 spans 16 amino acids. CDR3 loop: CASSGSGAVRNTEAFF. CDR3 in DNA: TGTGCCAGCAGTGGATCAGGGGCTGTTAGGAACACTGAAGCTTTCTTT.